The entry below describes one T cell receptor (beta chain). Antigen: not known. Template material for amplifying TCR beta CDR3 regions consisted of RNA transcripts. Using the HTBI primer set, a first-round RT-PCR was run on the TCR CDR3. A single record per CDR3 protein comes from TCRdb applying MiXCR to the multiplex PCR reads. The sample comprises about 200,000 distinct CDR3 sequences, around a sixth of which are singletons, and 53% rests with the top ten. The data were taken from a study of T cells in Graves' hyperthyroidism and ophthalmopathy. The CDR3 covers 16 residues. Trimming took 3 bases from V and 0 from J, leaving 13 bases between them. The germline V gene encodes CDR1 ENHRY and CDR2 SYGVKD. Study findings and constraints: Blood also carried most thyroid clonotypes expanded above 0.001.

The source material was blood. The receptor was isolated from a woman in her forties or fifties with Graves' hyperthyroidism. This chain uses TRBV10-3 with TRBJ2-3, with a possible D match to TRBD2 (6 bases). In DNA form, the CDR3 reads TGTGCCATCAGTGACGGAGGGCCTTTCAGCACAGATACGCAGTATTTT. It is translated as CAISDGGPFSTDTQYF.